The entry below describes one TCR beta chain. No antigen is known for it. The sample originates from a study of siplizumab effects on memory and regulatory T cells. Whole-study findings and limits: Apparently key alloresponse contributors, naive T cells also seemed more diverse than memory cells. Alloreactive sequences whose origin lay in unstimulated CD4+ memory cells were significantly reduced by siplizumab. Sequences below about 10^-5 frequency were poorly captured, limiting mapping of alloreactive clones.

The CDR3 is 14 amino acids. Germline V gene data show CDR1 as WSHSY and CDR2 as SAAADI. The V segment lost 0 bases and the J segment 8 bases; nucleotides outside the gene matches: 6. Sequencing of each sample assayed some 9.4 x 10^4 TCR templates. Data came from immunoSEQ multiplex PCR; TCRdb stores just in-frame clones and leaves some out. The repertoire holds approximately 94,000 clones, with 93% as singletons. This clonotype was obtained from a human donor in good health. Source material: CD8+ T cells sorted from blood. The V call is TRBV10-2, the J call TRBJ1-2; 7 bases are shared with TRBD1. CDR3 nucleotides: TGCGCCAGCAGTGAGTCGGAGGGGGCGGGCGGCTACACCTTC. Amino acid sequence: CASSESEGAGGYTF.